This record covers a single T cell receptor (beta chain). Researchers ran the PCR with 60 Vbeta and 13 Jbeta primers. Produced via immunoSEQ multiplex PCR; TCRdb's table is partial and in-frame only. The sample holds some 130,000 clones, more than 65% seen once. These data are taken from a study of cytomegalovirus exposure and HLA in healthy donors. V lost 4 bases and J lost 8; bases outside the gene matches: 6. Germline V gives CDR1 MGHDK, CDR2 SYGVNS. There are 15 residues in the CDR3. This TCR was sampled from a male donor in good health and CMV-seropositive. The chain uses TRBV25-1 and TRBJ1-4; the match to TRBD1 covers 11 bases. What was sequenced was PBMCs. The CDR3 here is CASSGAGQGAEKLFF. In DNA, the CDR3 is TGTGCCAGCAGTGGGGCAGGACAGGGGGCGGAAAAACTGTTTTTT.